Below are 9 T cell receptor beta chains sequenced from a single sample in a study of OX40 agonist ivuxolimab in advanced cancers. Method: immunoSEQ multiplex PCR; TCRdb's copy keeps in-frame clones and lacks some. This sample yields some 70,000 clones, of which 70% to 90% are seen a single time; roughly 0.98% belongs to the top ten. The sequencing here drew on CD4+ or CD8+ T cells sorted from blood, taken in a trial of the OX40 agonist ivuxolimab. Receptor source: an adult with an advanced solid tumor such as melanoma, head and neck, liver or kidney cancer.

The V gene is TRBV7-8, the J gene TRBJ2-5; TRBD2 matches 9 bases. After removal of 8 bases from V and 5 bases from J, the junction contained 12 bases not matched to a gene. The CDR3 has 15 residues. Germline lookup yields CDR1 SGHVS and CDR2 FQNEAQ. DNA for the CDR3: TGTGCCAGCTCGGATGTAGCGGGAGCGAGGGAGACCCAGTACTTC. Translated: CASSDVAGARETQYF.

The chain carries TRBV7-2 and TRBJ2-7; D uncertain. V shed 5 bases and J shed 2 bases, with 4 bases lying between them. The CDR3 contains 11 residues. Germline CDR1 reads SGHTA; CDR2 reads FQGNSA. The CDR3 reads CASSGAYEQYF. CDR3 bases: TGTGCCAGCAGCGGAGCCTACGAGCAGTACTTC.

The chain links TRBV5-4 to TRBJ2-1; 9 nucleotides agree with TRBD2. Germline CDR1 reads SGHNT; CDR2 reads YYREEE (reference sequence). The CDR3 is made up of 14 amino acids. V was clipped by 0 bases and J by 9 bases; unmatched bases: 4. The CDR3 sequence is CASSLGSGSFEQFF. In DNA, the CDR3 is TGTGCCAGCAGCTTGGGTAGCGGGAGTTTTGAGCAGTTCTTC.

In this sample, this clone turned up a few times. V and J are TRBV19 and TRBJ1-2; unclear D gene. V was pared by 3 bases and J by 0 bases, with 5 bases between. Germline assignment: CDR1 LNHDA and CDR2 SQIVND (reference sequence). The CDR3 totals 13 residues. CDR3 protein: CASSISTNYGYTF. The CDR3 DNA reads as TGTGCCAGTAGTATCTCCACTAACTATGGCTACACCTTC.

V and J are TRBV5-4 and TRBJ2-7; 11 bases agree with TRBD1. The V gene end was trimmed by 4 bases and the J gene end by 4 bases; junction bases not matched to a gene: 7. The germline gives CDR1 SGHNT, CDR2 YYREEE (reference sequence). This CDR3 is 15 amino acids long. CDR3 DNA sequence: TGTGCCAGCAGCCACCAAGGACAGGGGGCGTACGAGCAGTACTTC. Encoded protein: CASSHQGQGAYEQYF.

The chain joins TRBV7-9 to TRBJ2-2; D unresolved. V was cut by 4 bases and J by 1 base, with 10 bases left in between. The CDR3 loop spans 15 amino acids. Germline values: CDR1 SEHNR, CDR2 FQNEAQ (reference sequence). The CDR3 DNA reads TGTGCCAGCAGCTCCGGAGACCTGAACACCGGGGAGCTGTTTTTT. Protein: CASSSGDLNTGELFF.

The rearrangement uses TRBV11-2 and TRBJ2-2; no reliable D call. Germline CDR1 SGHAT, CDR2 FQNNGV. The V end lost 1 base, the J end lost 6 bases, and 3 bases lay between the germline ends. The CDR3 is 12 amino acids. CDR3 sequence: CASSLVPGELFF. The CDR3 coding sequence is TGTGCCAGCAGCTTAGTACCCGGGGAGCTGTTTTTT.

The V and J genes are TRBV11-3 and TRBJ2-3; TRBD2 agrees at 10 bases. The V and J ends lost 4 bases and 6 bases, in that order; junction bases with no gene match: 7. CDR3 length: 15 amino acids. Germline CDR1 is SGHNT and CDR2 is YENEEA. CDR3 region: CASSSRLAGRDTQYF. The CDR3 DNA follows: TGTGCCAGCAGCTCACGACTAGCGGGCCGGGATACGCAGTATTTT.

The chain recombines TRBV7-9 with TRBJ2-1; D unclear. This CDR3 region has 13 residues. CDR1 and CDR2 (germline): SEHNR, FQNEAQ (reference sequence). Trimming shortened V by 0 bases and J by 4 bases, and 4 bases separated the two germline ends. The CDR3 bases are TGTGCCAGCAGCTTAGCCCCGTACAATGAGCAGTTCTTC. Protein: CASSLAPYNEQFF.